A single sample gave rise to the 9 T cell receptor beta chains below, sequenced in a study of shared clonotypes between healthy human individuals. Data came from immunoSEQ multiplex PCR; TCRdb stores just in-frame clones and leaves some out. Here the sample spans 2 million to 2.5 million clones, 90% to 97% being singletons. Sequencing was carried out using naive CD4+ T cells sorted from blood. The subset is: CD45RA+ positively selected. Receptors were obtained from a man in his late teens or twenties in good health.

The chain combines TRBV11-2 with TRBJ2-7, with D maybe TRBD2 (5 bases). This CDR3 comprises 16 residues. Germline values: CDR1 SGHAT, CDR2 FQNNGV. V dropped 5 bases and J dropped 3 bases, with 20 bases sitting between them. CDR3 DNA sequence: TGTGCCAGCAGCGGTAGGAGGCAGACCACTATCTACGAGCAGTACTTC. It yields the protein CASSGRRQTTIYEQYF.

This clone appeared once. The chain joins TRBV6-7 to TRBJ1-2, with TRBD1 matching 10 bases. TRBV6-7 is placed among ORFs of uncertain function. This CDR3 has 16 amino acids. The V segment lost 5 bases and the J segment 3 bases; nucleotides outside the gene matches: 9. The CDR3 spells CASSRFPGQGYYGYTF. Here the CDR3 DNA reads TGTGCCAGCAGTCGATTTCCGGGACAGGGGTACTATGGCTACACCTTC.

The chain recombines TRBV12-5 with TRBJ2-1, with TRBD1 identical over 8 bases. V was clipped by 6 bases and J by 0 bases; unmatched bases: 4. This CDR3 is 15 amino acids long. Germline CDR1 LGHNT, CDR2 FRNRAP. CDR3 in DNA: TGTGCTAGTGGCTCAGGGACAGGCTCCTACAATGAGCAGTTCTTC. Its protein product is CASGSGTGSYNEQFF.

The rearrangement uses TRBV9 and TRBJ2-2, with D perhaps assigned TRBD1 or TRBD2 (5 bases each). Trimming took off 3 bases at V and 6 bases at J, with 18 bases between the two ends. Per the germline V gene, CDR1 is SGDLS and CDR2 is YYNGEE. CDR3 length equals 16 residues. The CDR3 DNA reads as TGTGCCAGCAGCGGGGCCAAGGGGACCCACGCCGGGGAGCTGTTTTTT. This translates into CASSGAKGTHAGELFF.

The chain carries TRBV6-5 and TRBJ1-1; 7 bases align to TRBD1. Germline lookup yields CDR1 MNHEY and CDR2 SVGAGI. This CDR3 contains 14 residues. The trim removed 5 bases at V and 1 base at J, leaving 4 bases unmatched. This CDR3 is CASSHGDRNTEAFF. The CDR3 coding sequence is TGTGCCAGCAGTCACGGGGACAGGAACACTGAAGCTTTCTTT.

J is TRBJ1-2 and V is TRBV19; TRBD1 matches at 9 bases. In germline, CDR1 is LNHDA, CDR2 SQIVND (reference sequence). The CDR3 contains 13 residues. J was trimmed by 2 bases and V by 10 bases; bases with no gene match: 5. This CDR3 is CATRDRVNYGYTF. The CDR3 DNA sequence: TGTGCCACCAGGGACAGGGTAAACTATGGCTACACCTTC.

V is TRBV19 and J is TRBJ2-2; D call uncertain. The germline V gene encodes CDR1 LNHDA and CDR2 SQIVND (reference sequence). Trimming took off 6 bases at V and 2 bases at J, with 4 bases between the two ends. The CDR3 covers 12 residues. CDR3 bases: TGTGCCAGTAGCCGAAACACCGGGGAGCTGTTTTTT. This codes for CASSRNTGELFF.

The CDR3 sequence is CSVALGGLGNEQFF. DNA of the CDR3: TGCAGCGTCGCTTTGGGGGGTCTGGGCAATGAGCAGTTCTTC. This rearrangement joins TRBV29-1 to TRBJ2-1, with D maybe TRBD2 (6 bases). The CDR3 runs to 14 residues. Germline-derived CDR1 and CDR2 are SQVTM and ANQGSEA. V shed 6 bases and J shed 6 bases, with 18 bases lying between them.

To note about this clone: This specimen includes other DNA sequences encoding the same CDR3. The V call is TRBV5-1, the J call TRBJ2-3; TRBD2 is a possible D gene (6 bases). CDR1 is SGHRS and CDR2 is YFSETQ in the germline V gene. V was cut by 0 bases and J by 2 bases, with 10 bases left in between. The CDR3 has 15 residues. The CDR3 spells CASSLDTSSTDTQYF. In DNA form, the CDR3 reads TGCGCCAGCAGCTTGGATACTAGCTCCACAGATACGCAGTATTTT.